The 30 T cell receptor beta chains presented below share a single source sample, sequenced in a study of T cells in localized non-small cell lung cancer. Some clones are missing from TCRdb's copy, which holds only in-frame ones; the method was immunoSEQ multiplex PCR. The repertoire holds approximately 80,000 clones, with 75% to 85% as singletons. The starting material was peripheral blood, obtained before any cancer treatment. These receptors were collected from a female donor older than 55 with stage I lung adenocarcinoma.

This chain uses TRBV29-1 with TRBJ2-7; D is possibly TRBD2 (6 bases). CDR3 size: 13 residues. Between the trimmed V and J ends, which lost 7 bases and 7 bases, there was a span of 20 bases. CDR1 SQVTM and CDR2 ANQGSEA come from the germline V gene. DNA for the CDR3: TGCAGCGCAGACGCTGTCGCTCGGGGGGAGCAGTACTTC. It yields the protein CSADAVARGEQYF.

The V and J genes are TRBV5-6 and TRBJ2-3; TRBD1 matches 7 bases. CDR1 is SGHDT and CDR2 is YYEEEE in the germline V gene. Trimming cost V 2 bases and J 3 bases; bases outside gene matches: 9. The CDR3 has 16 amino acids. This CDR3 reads CASSLTDRVGTDTQYF. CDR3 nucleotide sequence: TGTGCCAGCAGCTTAACCGACAGGGTAGGGACAGATACGCAGTATTTT. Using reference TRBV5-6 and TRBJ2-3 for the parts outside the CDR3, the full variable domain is DAGVTQSPTHLIKTRGQQVTLRCSPKSGHDTVSWYQQALGQGPQFIFQYYEEEERQRGNFPDRFSGHQFPNYSSELNVNALLLGDSALYLCASSLTDRVGTDTQYFGPGTRLTVL.

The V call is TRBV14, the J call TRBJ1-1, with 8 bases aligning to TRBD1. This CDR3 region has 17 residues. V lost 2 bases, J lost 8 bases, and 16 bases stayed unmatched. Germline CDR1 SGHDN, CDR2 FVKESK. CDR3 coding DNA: TGTGCCAGCAGCCAACGACTATCGGGACCATGGGACAGGGAAGCTTTCTTT. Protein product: CASSQRLSGPWDREAFF.

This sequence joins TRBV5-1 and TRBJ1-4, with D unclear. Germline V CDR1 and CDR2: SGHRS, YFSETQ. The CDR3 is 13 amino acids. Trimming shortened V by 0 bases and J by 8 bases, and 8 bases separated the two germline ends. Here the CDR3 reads CASSLGPREKLFF. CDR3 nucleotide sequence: TGCGCCAGCAGCTTGGGGCCTAGGGAAAAACTGTTTTTT.

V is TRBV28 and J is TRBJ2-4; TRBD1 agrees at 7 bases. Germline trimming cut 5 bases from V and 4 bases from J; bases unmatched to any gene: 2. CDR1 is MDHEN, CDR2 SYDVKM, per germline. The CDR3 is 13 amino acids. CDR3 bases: TGTGCCAGCAGTAAACAGGGGAAAAACATTCAGTACTTC. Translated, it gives CASSKQGKNIQYF.

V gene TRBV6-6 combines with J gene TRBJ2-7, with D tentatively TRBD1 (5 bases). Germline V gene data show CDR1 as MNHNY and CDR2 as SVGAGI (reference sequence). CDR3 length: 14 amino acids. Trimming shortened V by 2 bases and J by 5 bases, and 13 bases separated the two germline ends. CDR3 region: CASSYPDSPHEQYF. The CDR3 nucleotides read TGTGCCAGCAGTTACCCAGACAGTCCCCACGAGCAGTACTTC.

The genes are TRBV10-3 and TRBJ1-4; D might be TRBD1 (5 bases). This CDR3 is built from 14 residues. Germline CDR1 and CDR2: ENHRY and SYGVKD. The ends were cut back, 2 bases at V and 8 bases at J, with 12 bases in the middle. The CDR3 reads CAISEAGGDEKLFF. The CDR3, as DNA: TGTGCCATCAGTGAGGCGGGCGGGGACGAAAAACTGTTTTTT.

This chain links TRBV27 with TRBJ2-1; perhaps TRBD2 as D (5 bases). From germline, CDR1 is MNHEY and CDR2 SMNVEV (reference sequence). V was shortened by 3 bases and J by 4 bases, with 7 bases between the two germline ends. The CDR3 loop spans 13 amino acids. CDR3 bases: TGTGCCAGCAGTTTTCAGCGGTACAATGAGCAGTTCTTC. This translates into CASSFQRYNEQFF.

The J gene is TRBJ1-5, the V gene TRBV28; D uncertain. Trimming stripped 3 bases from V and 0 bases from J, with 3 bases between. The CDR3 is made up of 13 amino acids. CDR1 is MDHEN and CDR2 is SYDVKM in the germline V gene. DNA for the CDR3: TGTGCCAGCAGTTTCAATAGCAATCAGCCCCAGCATTTT. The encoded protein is CASSFNSNQPQHF.

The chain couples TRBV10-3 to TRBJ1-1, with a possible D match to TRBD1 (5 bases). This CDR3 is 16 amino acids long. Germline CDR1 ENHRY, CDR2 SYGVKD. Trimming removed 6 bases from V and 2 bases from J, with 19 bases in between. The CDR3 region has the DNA TGTGCCATCAGAGAGGTGGGGGGAGGGCTCAACACTGAAGCTTTCTTT. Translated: CAIREVGGGLNTEAFF.

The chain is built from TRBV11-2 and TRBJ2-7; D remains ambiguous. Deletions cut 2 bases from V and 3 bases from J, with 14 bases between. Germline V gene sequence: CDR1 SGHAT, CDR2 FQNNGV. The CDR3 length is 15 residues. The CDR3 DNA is TGTGCCAGCAGCTTACTGACCGGCATGGGCTACGAGCAGTACTTC. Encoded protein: CASSLLTGMGYEQYF.

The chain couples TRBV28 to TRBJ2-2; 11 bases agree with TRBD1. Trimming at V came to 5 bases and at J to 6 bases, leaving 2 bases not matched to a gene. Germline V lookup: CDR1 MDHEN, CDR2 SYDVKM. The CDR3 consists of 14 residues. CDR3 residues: CASSTGQGAGELFF. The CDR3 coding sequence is TGTGCCAGCAGTACGGGACAGGGGGCCGGGGAGCTGTTTTTT.

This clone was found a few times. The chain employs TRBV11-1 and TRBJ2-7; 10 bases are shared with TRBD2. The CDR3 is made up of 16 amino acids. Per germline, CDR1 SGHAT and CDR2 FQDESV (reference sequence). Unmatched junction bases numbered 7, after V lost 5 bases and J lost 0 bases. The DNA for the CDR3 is TGTGCCAGCAGCCGAAGATCTAGCGGGAGCTCCTACGAGCAGTACTTC. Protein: CASSRRSSGSSYEQYF.

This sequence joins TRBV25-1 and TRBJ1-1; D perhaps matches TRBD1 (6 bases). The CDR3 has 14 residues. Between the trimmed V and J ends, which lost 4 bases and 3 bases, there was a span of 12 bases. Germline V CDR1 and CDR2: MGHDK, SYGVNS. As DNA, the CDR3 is TGTGCCAGCAGTGGGACGGGGGCTTACACTGAAGCTTTCTTT. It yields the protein CASSGTGAYTEAFF.

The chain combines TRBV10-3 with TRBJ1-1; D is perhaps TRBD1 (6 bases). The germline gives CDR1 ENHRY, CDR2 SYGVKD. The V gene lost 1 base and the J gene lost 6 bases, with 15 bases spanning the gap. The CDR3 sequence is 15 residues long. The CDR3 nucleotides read TGTGCCATCAGTGAGTTTGCATCAGGGGATGCTGAAGCTTTCTTT. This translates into CAISEFASGDAEAFF.

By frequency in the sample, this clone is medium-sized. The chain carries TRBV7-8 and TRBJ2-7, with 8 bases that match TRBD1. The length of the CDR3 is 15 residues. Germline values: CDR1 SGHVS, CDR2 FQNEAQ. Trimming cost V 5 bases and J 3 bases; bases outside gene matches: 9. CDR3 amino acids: CASSQPQGANYEQYF. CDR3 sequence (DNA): TGTGCCAGCAGCCAACCCCAGGGGGCGAACTACGAGCAGTACTTC.

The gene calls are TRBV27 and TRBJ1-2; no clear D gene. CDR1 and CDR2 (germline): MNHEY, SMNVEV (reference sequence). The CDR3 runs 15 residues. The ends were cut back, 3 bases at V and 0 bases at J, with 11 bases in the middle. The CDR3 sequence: CASSLSPEANYGYTF. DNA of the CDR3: TGTGCCAGCAGTTTGTCTCCGGAAGCTAACTATGGCTACACCTTC.

The DNA for the CDR3 is TGTGCCTGGAATCGACAGTCTGGAAACACCATATATTTT. Translation: CAWNRQSGNTIYF. This chain connects TRBV30 to TRBJ1-3, with D perhaps matching TRBD1 (5 bases). Per germline, CDR1 GTSNPN and CDR2 SVGIG (reference sequence). V was clipped by 4 bases and J by 1 base, with 8 bases between them. The CDR3 has 13 residues. Based on the CDR3 plus reference TRBV30 and TRBJ1-3, the full variable domain is SQTIHQWPATLVQPVGSPLSLECTVEGTSNPNLYWYRQAAGRGLQLLFYSVGIGQISSEVPQNLSASRPQDRQFILSSKKLLLSDSGFYLCAWNRQSGNTIYFGEGSWLTVV.

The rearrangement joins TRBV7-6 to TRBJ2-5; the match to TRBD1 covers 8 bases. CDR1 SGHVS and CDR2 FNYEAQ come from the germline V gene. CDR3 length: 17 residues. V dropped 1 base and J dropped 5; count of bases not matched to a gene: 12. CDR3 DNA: TGTGCCAGCAGCTTAGTAGACAGGGGCAGGGGTTTGGAGACCCAGTACTTC. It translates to CASSLVDRGRGLETQYF.

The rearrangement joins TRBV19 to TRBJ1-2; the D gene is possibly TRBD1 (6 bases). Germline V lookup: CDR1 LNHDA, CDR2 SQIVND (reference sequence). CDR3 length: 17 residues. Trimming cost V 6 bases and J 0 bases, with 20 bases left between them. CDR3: CASRTIGGGASNYGYTF. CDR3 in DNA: TGTGCCAGTAGGACTATCGGAGGGGGGGCCTCTAACTATGGCTACACCTTC.

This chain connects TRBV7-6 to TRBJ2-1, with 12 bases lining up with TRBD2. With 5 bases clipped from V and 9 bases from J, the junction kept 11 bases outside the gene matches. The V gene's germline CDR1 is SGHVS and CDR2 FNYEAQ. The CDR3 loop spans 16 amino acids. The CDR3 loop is CASSISTSGRVSEQFF. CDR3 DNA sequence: TGTGCCAGCAGCATTTCGACTAGCGGGAGAGTTAGTGAGCAGTTCTTC.

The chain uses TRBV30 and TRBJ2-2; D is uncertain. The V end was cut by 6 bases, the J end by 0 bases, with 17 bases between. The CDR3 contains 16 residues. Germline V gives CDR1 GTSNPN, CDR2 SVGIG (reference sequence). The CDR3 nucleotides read TGTGCCTGTCCACCGATAGGGCCGGCGAACACCGGGGAGCTGTTTTTT. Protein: CACPPIGPANTGELFF.

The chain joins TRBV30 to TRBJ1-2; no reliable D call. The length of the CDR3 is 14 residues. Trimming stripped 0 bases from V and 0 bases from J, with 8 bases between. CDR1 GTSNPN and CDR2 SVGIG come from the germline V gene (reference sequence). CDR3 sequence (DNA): TGTGCCTGGAGTGTACGAGTGGCTAACTATGGCTACACCTTC. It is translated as CAWSVRVANYGYTF.

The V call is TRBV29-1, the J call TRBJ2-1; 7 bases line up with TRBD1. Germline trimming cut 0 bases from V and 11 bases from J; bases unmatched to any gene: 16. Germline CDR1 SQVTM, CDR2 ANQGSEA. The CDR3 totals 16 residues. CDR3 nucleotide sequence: TGCAGCGTTGAAGATACGACAGGGCGAACAGAAATGAAGCAGTTCTTC. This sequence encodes CSVEDTTGRTEMKQFF.

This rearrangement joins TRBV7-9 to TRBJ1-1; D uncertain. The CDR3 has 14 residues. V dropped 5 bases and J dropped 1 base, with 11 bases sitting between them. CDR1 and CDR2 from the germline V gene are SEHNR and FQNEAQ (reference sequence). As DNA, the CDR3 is TGTGCCAGCAGCCCACCGGAAGAGAACACTGAAGCTTTCTTT. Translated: CASSPPEENTEAFF.

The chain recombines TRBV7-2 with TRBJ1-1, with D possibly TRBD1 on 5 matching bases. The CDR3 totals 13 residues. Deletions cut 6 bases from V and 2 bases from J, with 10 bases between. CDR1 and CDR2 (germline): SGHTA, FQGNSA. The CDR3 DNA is TGTGCCAGCAGATGGACACAAAACACTGAAGCTTTCTTT. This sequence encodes CASRWTQNTEAFF.

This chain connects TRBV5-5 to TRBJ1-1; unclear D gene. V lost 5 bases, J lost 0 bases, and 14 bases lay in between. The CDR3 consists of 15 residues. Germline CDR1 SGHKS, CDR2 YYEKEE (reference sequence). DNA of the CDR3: TGTGCCAGCAGAGCCGCCCTCGCTATGAACACTGAAGCTTTCTTT. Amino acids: CASRAALAMNTEAFF.

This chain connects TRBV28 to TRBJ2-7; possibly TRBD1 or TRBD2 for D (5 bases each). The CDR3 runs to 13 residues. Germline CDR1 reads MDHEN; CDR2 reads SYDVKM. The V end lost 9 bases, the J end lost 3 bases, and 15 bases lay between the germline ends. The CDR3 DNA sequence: TGTGCCAGTTACAGTCGGGACCTCTACGAGCAGTACTTC. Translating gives CASYSRDLYEQYF.

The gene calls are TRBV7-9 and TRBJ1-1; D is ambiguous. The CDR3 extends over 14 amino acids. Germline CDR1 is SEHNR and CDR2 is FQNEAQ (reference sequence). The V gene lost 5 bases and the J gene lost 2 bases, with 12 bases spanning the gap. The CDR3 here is CASSPYLGNTEAFF. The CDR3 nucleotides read TGTGCCAGCAGCCCCTACCTAGGAAACACTGAAGCTTTCTTT.

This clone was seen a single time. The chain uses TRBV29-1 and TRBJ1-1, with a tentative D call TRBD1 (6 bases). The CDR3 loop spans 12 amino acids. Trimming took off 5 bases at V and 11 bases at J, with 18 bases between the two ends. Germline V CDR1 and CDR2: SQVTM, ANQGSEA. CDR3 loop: CSVIQGPQRAFF. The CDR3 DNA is TGCAGCGTTATACAGGGTCCCCAGAGGGCTTTCTTT.